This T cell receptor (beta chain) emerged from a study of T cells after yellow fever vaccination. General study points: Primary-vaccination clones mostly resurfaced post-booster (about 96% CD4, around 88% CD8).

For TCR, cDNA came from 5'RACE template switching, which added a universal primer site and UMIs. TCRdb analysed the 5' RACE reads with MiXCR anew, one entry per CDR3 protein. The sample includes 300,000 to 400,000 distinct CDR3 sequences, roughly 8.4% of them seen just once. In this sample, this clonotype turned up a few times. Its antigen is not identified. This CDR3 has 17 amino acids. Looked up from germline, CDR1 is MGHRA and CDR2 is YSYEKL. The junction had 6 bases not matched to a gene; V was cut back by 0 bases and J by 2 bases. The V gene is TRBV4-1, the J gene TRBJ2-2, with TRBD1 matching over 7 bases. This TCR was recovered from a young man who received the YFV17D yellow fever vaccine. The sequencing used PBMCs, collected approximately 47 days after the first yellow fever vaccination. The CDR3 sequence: CASSQDRGGLNTGELFF. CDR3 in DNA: TGCGCCAGCAGCCAAGATCGAGGGGGCCTTAACACCGGGGAGCTGTTTTTT.